This T cell receptor (beta chain) was recovered during a study of T cell responses to AZD1222 COVID-19 vaccine. Study summary: Second-dose groups at about 4 or about 12 weeks were pooled. Study findings and constraints: A rise in Spike-specific TCR breadth and depth followed two AZD1222 doses. White British donors predominated, females outnumbered males, and clonal diversity was possibly underestimated. Reportedly, nearly half of unique spike TCRs recognized epitopes outside B.1.351/B.1.1.7 mutations.

In the case of this clone: What it recognizes is unknown.

CDR3 length: 12 amino acids. CDR1 is MNHEY, CDR2 SMNVEV, per germline (reference sequence). V lost 7 bases and J 6 bases, leaving 9 bases between the germline ends. Assay used: immunoSEQ multiplex PCR; TCRdb lists only in-frame clones, some missing. The sample consists of approximately 180,000 clones, 75% to 90% of them appearing once. The TCR comes from an adult in good health. This chain uses TRBV27 with TRBJ2-2; TRBD2 might be the D (5 bases). Sequences were derived from peripheral blood, sampled on day 0 of AZD1222 vaccination. CDR3 DNA: TGTGCCAGCAACCCCGGGGCCGGGGAGCTGTTTTTT. It yields the protein CASNPGAGELFF.